Listed below are T cell receptor beta chains from one sample, sequenced in a study of cytomegalovirus exposure and HLA in healthy donors. Sequencing was performed with immunoSEQ multiplex PCR; in TCRdb, only in-frame clones are kept and a portion is missing. Among 150,000 to 200,000 clones listed, roughly 85% were seen once. Sequenced material: PBMCs. The receptors here all came from a woman in her 50s in good health and CMV-seropositive. CDR3s include the opening cysteine and the closing phenylalanine or tryptophan. D genes are given only for firm matches. Clone size, where shown, is once, few, many, or a class for clones that have expanded.

D	V	J	length	size	CDR3	DNA
TRBD1	TRBV7-9	TRBJ1-4	17	-	CASSLVVDRGRAEKLFF	TGTGCCAGCAGCTTAGTAGTTGACAGGGGGCGCGCCGAAAAACTGTTTTTT
TRBD2	TRBV9	TRBJ2-5	14	-	CASSVFELAGPQYF	TGTGCCAGCAGCGTATTTGAACTAGCGGGGCCCCAGTACTTC
TRBD2	TRBV2	TRBJ2-1	15	-	CASSLAGSSYNEQFF	TGTGCCAGCAGTTTAGCGGGAAGCTCCTACAATGAGCAGTTCTTC
TRBD1	TRBV10-3	TRBJ2-5	14	-	CAISAGQGQETQYF	TGTGCCATCAGCGCTGGACAGGGCCAAGAGACCCAGTACTTC
-	TRBV7-2	TRBJ2-3	14	-	CASSFGGYTDTQYF	TGTGCCAGCAGCTTCGGAGGTTACACAGATACGCAGTATTTT
-	TRBV7-6	TRBJ2-7	12	few	CASSLGASEQYF	TGTGCCAGCAGCTTAGGGGCGTCCGAGCAGTACTTC
TRBD1	TRBV7-9	TRBJ1-5	15	-	CASSFGTGINQPQHF	TGTGCCAGCAGCTTCGGGACAGGGATCAATCAGCCCCAGCATTTT
-	TRBV7-2	TRBJ1-6	15	-	CASSSSSGGSSPLHF	TGTGCCAGCAGCTCCTCCAGTGGGGGGAGTTCACCCCTCCACTTT
-	TRBV7-2	TRBJ2-3	14	-	CASSPSRAVDTQYF	TGTGCCAGCAGCCCTAGCCGCGCGGTGGATACGCAGTATTTT
-	TRBV2	TRBJ1-1	12	-	CASSVDRTEAFF	TGTGCCAGCAGTGTAGATCGAACTGAAGCTTTCTTT
TRBD1	TRBV9	TRBJ2-7	15	-	CASSVAGDRAREQYF	TGTGCCAGCAGCGTAGCCGGGGACAGGGCTAGGGAGCAGTACTTC
-	TRBV18	TRBJ2-6	14	-	CASSPLQGANVLTF	TGTGCCAGCTCACCGCTCCAGGGGGCCAACGTCCTGACTTTC
TRBD1	TRBV7-9	TRBJ2-2	16	-	CASRHRGSSNTGELFF	TGTGCCAGCAGACACAGGGGTTCCTCAAACACCGGGGAGCTGTTTTTT
-	TRBV5-1	TRBJ2-5	15	-	CASSLDRGAQETQYF	TGCGCCAGCAGCTTGGACCGGGGGGCCCAAGAGACCCAGTACTTC
TRBD1	TRBV4-1	TRBJ1-5	17	-	CASSQEVGQGFGQPQHF	TGCGCCAGCAGCCAAGAGGTAGGACAGGGTTTTGGTCAGCCCCAGCATTTT
-	TRBV11-2	TRBJ2-3	14	-	CASSLGGDSRTQYF	TGTGCCAGCAGCTTAGGCGGGGACAGTCGTACGCAGTATTTT
-	TRBV10-3	TRBJ1-1	13	-	CAISESEVTEAFF	TGTGCCATCAGTGAAAGCGAGGTCACTGAAGCTTTCTTT
-	TRBV5-6	TRBJ2-5	13	once	CASSPASGPPQYF	TGTGCCAGCAGTCCTGCAAGCGGGCCGCCCCAGTACTTC
-	TRBV4-3	TRBJ2-2	17	-	CASSLAPQGRVAGELFF	TGCGCCAGCAGCCTCGCACCTCAGGGCCGGGTGGCCGGGGAGCTGTTTTTT
-	TRBV18	TRBJ1-1	13	few	CASSPDIDSEAFF	TGTGCCAGCTCACCGGACATCGATTCTGAAGCTTTCTTT
TRBD2	TRBV28	TRBJ2-5	16	-	CASSGLAGGNGETQYF	TGTGCCAGTTCGGGACTAGCGGGGGGCAATGGAGAGACCCAGTACTTC